These 17 T cell receptor beta chains share one sample of origin, sequenced in a study of T cell changes during pregnancy in multiple sclerosis. Assay used: immunoSEQ multiplex PCR; TCRdb lists only in-frame clones, some missing. The sample lists 35,000 to 40,000 clones; approximately 90% were seen once. Sequencing was performed on CD8+ T cells from peripheral blood mononuclear cells, taken in the third trimester of pregnancy. The receptors were sampled from a female donor with multiple sclerosis, enrolled in a pregnancy study.

The chain carries TRBV4-2 and TRBJ2-3; the D gene is possibly TRBD2 (5 bases). The ends were cut back, 3 bases at V and 0 bases at J, with 7 bases in the middle. The germline V gene encodes CDR1 LGHNA and CDR2 YNFKEQ. CDR3 length: 14 amino acids. The CDR3 region is CASSQAGSTDTQYF. CDR3 nucleotide sequence: TGTGCCAGCAGCCAGGCGGGCAGCACAGATACGCAGTATTTT.

The J gene is TRBJ2-2, the V gene TRBV11-2, with TRBD1 identical over 8 bases. The CDR3 runs 19 residues. Per the germline V gene, CDR1 is SGHAT and CDR2 is FQNNGV. With V trimmed by 5 bases and J by 0 bases, 14 bases remained unmatched. DNA of the CDR3: TGTGCCAGCAGCCCGCCGGGACAGGCTTATTTTGCGAACACCGGGGAGCTGTTTTTT. Encoded protein: CASSPPGQAYFANTGELFF.

The J gene is TRBJ2-1, the V gene TRBV7-2, with 7 nucleotides matching TRBD2. Germline V gene sequence: CDR1 SGHTA, CDR2 FQGNSA. The CDR3 runs to 15 residues. The ends lost 1 base at V and 4 bases at J; junction bases unmatched: 4. The CDR3 DNA follows: TGTGCCAGCAGCTTAGATGGGACTATTTACAATGAGCAGTTCTTC. Its protein product is CASSLDGTIYNEQFF. Together with reference TRBV7-2 and TRBJ2-1, the CDR3 gives the full variable domain: GAGVSQSPSNKVTEKGKDVELRCDPISGHTALYWYRQSLGQGLEFLIYFQGNSAPDKSGLPSDRFSAERTGGSVSTLTIQRTQQEDSAVYLCASSLDGTIYNEQFFGPGTRLTVL.

This chain connects TRBV19 to TRBJ2-7; TRBD2 matches 11 bases. This CDR3 is 15 amino acids long. Germline V gene data show CDR1 as LNHDA and CDR2 as SQIVND (reference sequence). The junction had 7 bases not matched to a gene; V was cut back by 6 bases and J by 3 bases. The CDR3 sequence is CASSPVLAGGYEQYF. The DNA for the CDR3 is TGTGCCAGTAGCCCCGTCCTAGCGGGGGGCTACGAGCAGTACTTC.

This chain joins TRBV9 and TRBJ1-2; TRBD1 agrees at 7 bases. The germline V gene encodes CDR1 SGDLS and CDR2 YYNGEE. The CDR3 spans 16 residues. With 0 bases clipped from V and 5 bases from J, the junction kept 10 bases outside the gene matches. CDR3 coding DNA: TGTGCCAGCAGCGTAGAGCCGGGACAGCTTTTGTATGGCTACACCTTC. Residues: CASSVEPGQLLYGYTF. The full variable domain, with the rest looked up from reference TRBV9 and TRBJ1-2, is DSGVTQTPKHLITATGQRVTLRCSPRSGDLSVYWYQQSLDQGLQFLIQYYNGEERAKGNILERFSAQQFPDLHSELNLSSLELGDSALYFCASSVEPGQLLYGYTFGSGTRLTVV.

This chain's CDR3 is CAGGERGCQPQHF. CDR3 nucleotides: TGTGCCGGGGGGGAGAGGGGGTGTCAGCCCCAGCATTTT. The chain carries TRBV7-9 and TRBJ1-5; TRBD1 might be the D (6 bases). The CDR3 totals 13 residues. V was trimmed by 11 bases and J by 6 bases, leaving 17 bases between them. CDR1 and CDR2 from the germline V gene are SEHNR and FQNEAQ (reference sequence).

As concerns this clone: A junction end diverges from the germline sequence, so it may reflect a read error. V gene TRBV30 combines with J gene TRBJ2-1; 14 bases line up with TRBD2. This CDR3 contains 17 residues. The germline gives CDR1 GTSNPN, CDR2 SVGIG (reference sequence). CDR3 DNA: TGTGCCTGGAGTACGGGACTAGCGGGGGCGTCCTCCAATGAGCAGTTCTTC. It specifies CAWSTGLAGASSNEQFF.

This chain joins TRBV6-5 and TRBJ2-7; a possible D gene is TRBD1 (5 bases). CDR3 length: 13 residues. Trimming took 5 bases from V and 2 from J, leaving 10 bases between them. CDR1 MNHEY and CDR2 SVGAGI come from the germline V gene. In DNA form, the CDR3 reads TGTGCCAGCAGTAAGACAGAGACCTACGAGCAGTACTTC. This codes for CASSKTETYEQYF.

The chain joins TRBV6-5 to TRBJ2-3; D not certain. This CDR3 is built from 14 residues. The V end was cut by 0 bases, the J end by 6 bases, with 10 bases between. CDR1 and CDR2 (germline): MNHEY, SVGAGI. This CDR3 reads CASSYSNTGDTQYF. The DNA of the CDR3 is TGTGCCAGCAGTTACTCGAATACGGGTGATACGCAGTATTTT.

This chain connects TRBV2 to TRBJ2-1; maybe TRBD1 (5 bases). Germline V gives CDR1 SNHLY, CDR2 FYNNEI. The CDR3 length is 15 residues. V gave up 6 bases and J gave up 2 bases, with 14 bases separating them. This CDR3 is CASRVDSDPYNEQFF. For the CDR3, the DNA is TGTGCCAGCAGGGTAGACAGCGACCCCTACAATGAGCAGTTCTTC.

The chain carries TRBV7-9 and TRBJ2-2; D gene uncertain. CDR1 SEHNR and CDR2 FQNEAQ come from the germline V gene (reference sequence). CDR3 length: 13 amino acids. V gave up 3 bases and J gave up 6 bases, with 8 bases separating them. DNA for the CDR3: TGTGCCAGCAGCTTTTTCTCGGCCGGGGAGCTGTTTTTT. Encoded protein: CASSFFSAGELFF.

The chain is built from TRBV27 and TRBJ2-7; 10 nucleotides align to TRBD2. This CDR3 is 14 amino acids long. CDR1 and CDR2 from the germline V gene are MNHEY and SMNVEV (reference sequence). Losses at the gene ends were 3 bases for V and 4 bases for J; bases not matched to a gene: 3. Written as DNA, the CDR3 is TGTGCCAGCAGTTTGAGAGCGGGGGGGTACGAGCAGTACTTC. Encoded protein: CASSLRAGGYEQYF.

Worth noting for this clone: One end of the junction varies from germline; a read error may be responsible. The chain joins TRBV15 to TRBJ2-3; possible D gene TRBD1, 6 bases. The V gene's germline CDR1 is LNHNV and CDR2 YYDKDF (reference sequence). There are 13 residues in the CDR3. CDR3 in amino acids: CATARDNTHTQYF. CDR3 coding DNA: TGTGCCACCGCTCGGGACAACACACATACGCAGTATTTT.

The rearrangement links TRBV6-1 to TRBJ2-7; TRBD2 agrees at 11 bases. CDR3 length equals 14 residues. The ends lost 5 bases at V and 2 bases at J; junction bases unmatched: 2. Germline CDR1 and CDR2: MNHNS and SASEGT. In nucleotides, the CDR3 is TGTGCCAGCAGTTTGGGACTAGCGGCCTACGAGCAGTACTTC. It encodes CASSLGLAAYEQYF.

The chain joins TRBV19 to TRBJ1-5; D gene ambiguous. CDR1 is LNHDA and CDR2 is SQIVND in the germline V gene (reference sequence). CDR3 length equals 12 residues. V lost 3 bases and J 4 bases, leaving 4 bases between the germline ends. The CDR3 is CASSIRNQPQHF. For the CDR3, the DNA is TGTGCCAGTAGTATCAGAAATCAGCCCCAGCATTTT. The complete variable domain, with remaining parts taken from reference TRBV19 and TRBJ1-5, reads DGGITQSPKYLFRKEGQNVTLSCEQNLNHDAMYWYRQDPGQGLRLIYYSQIVNDFQKGDIAEGYSVSREKKESFPLTVTSAQKNPTAFYLCASSIRNQPQHFGDGTRLSIL.

J is TRBJ1-5 and V is TRBV28; the match to TRBD1 covers 9 bases. Germline V gene lookup returns CDR1 MDHEN and CDR2 SYDVKM. The CDR3 has 18 residues. The ends lost 7 bases at V and 4 bases at J; junction bases unmatched: 17. The CDR3 DNA is TGTGCCAGCACCCCCCATTTGAAGACAGGGGGTGAGAATCAGCCCCAGCATTTT. It encodes CASTPHLKTGGENQPQHF.

The J gene is TRBJ1-1, the V gene TRBV6-5, with TRBD1 identical over 10 bases. Germline CDR1 reads MNHEY; CDR2 reads SVGAGI. The trim removed 7 bases at V and 9 bases at J, leaving 5 bases unmatched. This CDR3 is 12 amino acids long. The CDR3 reads CASTGQGIKAFF. The CDR3, as DNA: TGTGCCAGCACGGGACAGGGGATAAAAGCTTTCTTT.